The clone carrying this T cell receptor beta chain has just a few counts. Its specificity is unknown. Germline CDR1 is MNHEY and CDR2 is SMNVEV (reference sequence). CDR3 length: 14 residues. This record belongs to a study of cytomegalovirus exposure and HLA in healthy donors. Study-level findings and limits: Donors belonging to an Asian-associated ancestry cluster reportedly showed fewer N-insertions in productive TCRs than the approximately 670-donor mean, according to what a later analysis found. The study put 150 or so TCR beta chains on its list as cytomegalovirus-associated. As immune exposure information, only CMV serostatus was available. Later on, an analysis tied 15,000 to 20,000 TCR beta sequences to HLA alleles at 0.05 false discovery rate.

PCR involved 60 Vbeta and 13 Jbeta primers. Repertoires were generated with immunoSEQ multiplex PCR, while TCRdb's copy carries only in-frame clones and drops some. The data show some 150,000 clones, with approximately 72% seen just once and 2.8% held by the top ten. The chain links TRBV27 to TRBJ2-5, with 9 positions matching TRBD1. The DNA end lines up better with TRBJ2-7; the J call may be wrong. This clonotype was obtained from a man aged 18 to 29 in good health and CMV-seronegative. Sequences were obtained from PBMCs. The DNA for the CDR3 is TGTGCCAGCAGTTTATTACAGGGGGCCAGCGAGCAGTACTTC. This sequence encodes CASSLLQGASEQYF.